This T cell receptor (beta chain) stems from a study of beta chain features in type 1 diabetes (dated by TCRdb to between 2017 and 2018). For the wider study: Mean age, gender distribution, total cell number and subset yield did not differ between patients and healthy donors. A total of 100 million to 110 million sorted cells were examined across all samples, and a strong correlation was observed between cell number per subset and RNA yield. In the study, TCRB repertoires of sorted circulating CD4+ T cell subsets from recently diagnosed type 1 diabetes patients were compared with those of matched healthy donors. Regulatory and stem cell-like memory subsets were isolated from only 8 patients and roughly 8 healthy donors, whereas naive and central memory subsets came from all 30 or so donors. What the research found in general, with its limitations: In all four CD4+ subsets, TCRB CDR3 length was moderately but significantly shorter in type 1 diabetes patients. Because the HLA sub-analyses included only small numbers of individuals, any influence of HLA type on TCRB rearrangement was left unresolved. Fewer insertions and more nucleotide deletions at VDJ recombination sites were observed in patients with type 1 diabetes, implying thymic rearrangement abnormalities. PCR might favor shorter templates, but patient and control samples were amplified and corrected together, so any skew would affect both groups equally. Sequencing cDNA rather than genomic DNA could over-represent highly expressing activated cells, although activation and CD3 levels did not differ between groups. The naive, central memory and regulatory TCRB repertoires appeared to resemble one another more closely among patients than among healthy donors.

This clone has just a few counts. No antigen is known for it. The record has no base qualities; no much larger clone is one base away. Each donor gave one peripheral blood draw, averaging around 0.11 L, which was collected into heparinised tubes. A BD FACSAria II and a panel including CD45RO, CCR7, CD25, CD127, CD95 and CD27 were used to sort naive, central memory, regulatory and stem cell-like memory CD4+ T cells. All sorted populations exceeded 98% purity. PBMCs were isolated immediately by Lymphoprep density gradient centrifugation and stained directly without culture. Samples were stained and sorted in pairs, with one healthy donor and one patient per experiment, so that batch effects were minimized. The entire isolated RNA was reverse transcribed using the High Capacity cDNA Reverse Transcription Kit, and thus expressed TCRB transcripts were sequenced. Naive, central memory and regulatory T cell samples underwent deep immunoSEQ sequencing, averaging approximately 3.5 million total reads per sample. Sorted cells were lysed in RLT buffer and RNA was extracted with DNase-treated RNeasy Micro or Mini kits, depending on cell number. Each cell subset was processed separately to prevent cross-contamination, with patient and healthy donor samples processed together. The immunoSEQ multiplex PCR was used to amplify TCRB sequences from cDNA, generating 87-bp fragments that spanned the CDR3 region. Sequencing of the amplicons was done on the Illumina HiSeq platform. As for how the authors treated the data: PCR bias was corrected computationally using synthetic template baselines, and reads within Hamming distance 2 were collapsed, with unmergeable singletons discarded. Reads were aligned to IMGT to assign V, D and J genes, CDR3 length, and insertions or deletions at six rearrangement sites. Within each subset, clonotype counts were normalized to the number of sorted cells before true diversity and Gini coefficients were calculated with the tcR R package. The overlap coefficient, calculated on TCRB nucleotide sequences, was used to measure repertoire sharing. As a proxy for the pre-selection repertoire, out-of-frame TCRB sequences from naive cells were analyzed. The immuneACCESS repertoire file appears here via TCRdb, limited to in-frame rearrangements. These files lack a portion of the clones; in checked studies, under half of the deficit traces to unresolved V genes, and the cause of the others is not known. The V and J calls and clone size come from that table; D and trimming were worked out from the DNA. This sample holds 200,000 to 300,000 clones; approximately 11% were observed only once. Together, the top ten hold 0.017% of the sample.

Taken from the germline V gene, the CDR1 and CDR2 loops are SGHTA and FQGNSA. From cysteine to phenylalanine, the CDR3 is 15 amino acids long. Here the CDR3 DNA is all that survives: 45 bases in frame from base 1. V loses 1 base of germline sequence and J loses 4 bases, and the interval between the two ends is 12 bases. This TCR was recovered from a man younger than 40 with type 1 diabetes. The sequencing sample was made of naive CD4+ T cells from blood. The cell subset or site label corresponds to: true naive CD4+ T cells. The sequence links TRBV7-2 to TRBJ2-3; TRBD1 might be the D gene, on 6 matching bases. The nucleotides are TGTGCCAGCAGCTTAGTTGGGACAACCTCAGATACGCAGTATTTT. It codes for CASSLVGTTSDTQYF. The entire variable domain, with the stretches around the CDR3 drawn from the reference TRBV7-2 and TRBJ2-3 proteins, is GAGVSQSPSNKVTEKGKDVELRCDPISGHTALYWYRQSLGQGLEFLIYFQGNSAPDKSGLPSDRFSAERTGGSVSTLTIQRTQQEDSAVYLCASSLVGTTSDTQYFGPGTRLTVL.